The sequence of this T cell receptor (beta chain) was determined in a study of T cells after yellow fever vaccination. TCRdb fed the 5' RACE reads into MiXCR, producing one record per CDR3 protein. The repertoire holds 320,000 or so distinct CDR3 sequences, with about 7.8% as singletons. The germline gives CDR1 DFQATT, CDR2 SNEGSKA (reference sequence). The CDR3 has 14 amino acids. A single count supports this clonotype. Being one base from a much bigger clone, this may be a read error. The V call is TRBV20-1, the J call TRBJ2-5; 9 nucleotides match TRBD2. The sample was PBMCs, taken 45 days after the first yellow fever vaccination. This TCR derives from a man between 18 and 29 years old who received the YFV17D yellow fever vaccine. CDR3 in amino acids: CCARATSGKETQYF. The CDR3 nucleotides read TGCTGTGCTAGAGCGACTAGCGGCAAAGAGACCCAGTACTTC.